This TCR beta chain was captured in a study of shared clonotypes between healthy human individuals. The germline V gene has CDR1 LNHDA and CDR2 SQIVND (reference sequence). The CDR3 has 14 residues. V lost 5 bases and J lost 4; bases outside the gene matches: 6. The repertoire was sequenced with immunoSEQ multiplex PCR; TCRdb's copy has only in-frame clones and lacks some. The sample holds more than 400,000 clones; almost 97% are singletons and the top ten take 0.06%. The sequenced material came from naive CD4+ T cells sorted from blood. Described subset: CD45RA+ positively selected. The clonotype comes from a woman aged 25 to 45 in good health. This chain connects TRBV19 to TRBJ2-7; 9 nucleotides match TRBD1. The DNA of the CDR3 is TGTGCCAGTAGTGTACAGGGGGCCGTGTACGAGCAGTACTTC. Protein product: CASSVQGAVYEQYF. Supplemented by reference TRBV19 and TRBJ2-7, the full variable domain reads DGGITQSPKYLFRKEGQNVTLSCEQNLNHDAMYWYRQDPGQGLRLIYYSQIVNDFQKGDIAEGYSVSREKKESFPLTVTSAQKNPTAFYLCASSVQGAVYEQYFGPGTRLTVT.